These T cell receptor beta chains were read from a single sample in a study of vaccination and CD4 T cells after COVID-19. Their specific antigens are unknown. TCRdb re-analysed the PCR reads in MiXCR, keeping a single row per CDR3 protein. The sample has tens of thousands of distinct CDR3 sequences, under 80% seen once. Input material: CD4+ T cells from blood, cultured in vitro. Receptor source: a human donor who had recovered from COVID-19. The CDR3 runs from the conserved cysteine through the conserved F or W. Fields, in order: J gene, V gene, D gene, clone size, CDR3 protein, CDR3 DNA. A D gene is named only where the DNA matches it firmly. Expanded clones are given a class, and other clones once, few, many or no size at all.

TRBJ1-5 | TRBV30 | . | . | CAWGLSWSNQPQHF | TGTGCCTGGGGCCTAAGTTGGAGCAATCAGCCCCAGCATTTT
TRBJ1-2 | TRBV6-5 | . | few | CASSNWGRGYTF | TGTGCCAGCAGTAACTGGGGCAGGGGCTACACCTTC
TRBJ1-1 | TRBV5-4 | . | . | CASSLRQAEAFF | TGTGCCAGCAGCTTGCGACAAGCTGAAGCTTTCTTT
TRBJ2-7 | TRBV24-1 | . | once | CATSEGGTIPYEQYF | TGTGCCACCAGTGAAGGCGGGACAATCCCCTACGAGCAGTACTTC
TRBJ1-5 | TRBV20-1 | TRBD1 | . | CSAAGTAIYSNQPQHF | TGCAGTGCTGCCGGGACAGCGATTTATAGCAATCAGCCCCAGCATTTT
TRBJ1-1 | TRBV7-2 | . | . | CASSLAVTTNTEAFF | TGTGCCAGCAGCCTAGCGGTAACAACGAACACTGAAGCTTTCTTT
TRBJ1-2 | TRBV21-1 | . | . | CASSKHGHRGYTF | TGTGCCAGCAGCAAACACGGACACAGGGGCTACACCTTC
TRBJ1-6 | TRBV20-1 | TRBD1 | . | CSAPGTGPNSALHF | TGCAGTGCCCCCGGGACAGGCCCTAATTCGGCCCTCCACTTT
TRBJ2-2 | TRBV6-1 | . | few | CASRDTNTGELFF | TGTGCCAGCAGGGACACGAACACCGGGGAGCTGTTTTTT
TRBJ1-1 | TRBV7-2 | . | . | CASSSIRAGASNTEAFF | TGTGCCAGCAGCTCTATCAGGGCAGGGGCATCGAACACTGAAGCTTTCTTT
TRBJ1-5 | TRBV6-4 | . | . | CASSPDGSNQPQHF | TGTGCCAGCAGCCCGGACGGTAGCAATCAGCCCCAGCATTTT
TRBJ2-1 | TRBV20-1 | TRBD2 | . | CSARKSGSRDEQFF | TGCAGTGCTAGGAAAAGCGGGAGTCGGGATGAGCAGTTCTTC
TRBJ1-2 | TRBV10-2 | . | . | CASSESSGTGYTF | TGCGCCAGCAGTGAGTCCTCGGGTACGGGCTACACCTTC
TRBJ2-1 | TRBV20-1 | TRBD2 | once | CSAPQSGRTYNEQFF | TGCAGTGCCCCCCAGAGCGGGAGGACCTACAATGAGCAGTTCTTC
TRBJ1-6 | TRBV7-9 | . | . | CASSLGGKRQDNSPLHF | TGTGCCAGCAGCTTAGGGGGGAAGAGGCAGGATAATTCACCCCTCCACTTT
TRBJ1-6 | TRBV6-1 | TRBD1 | . | CASSTGQGGRLLRSPLHF | TGTGCCAGCAGCACTGGACAGGGCGGTAGGCTCCTCCGTTCACCCCTCCACTTT
TRBJ1-1 | TRBV19 | . | . | CASFRQTPKNTEAFF | TGTGCCAGCTTCAGACAAACCCCGAAGAACACTGAAGCTTTCTTT
TRBJ1-1 | TRBV20-1 | . | . | CSASFPTLSAEAFF | TGCAGTGCTAGTTTCCCCACCCTCTCGGCTGAAGCTTTCTTT
TRBJ2-2 | TRBV27 | . | . | CASSLETGVGELFF | TGTGCCAGCAGTTTAGAAACGGGTGTAGGGGAGCTGTTTTTT
TRBJ1-2 | TRBV20-1 | TRBD1 | . | CSAYRDSTINYGYTF | TGCAGTGCTTACCGGGACAGCACAATCAACTATGGCTACACCTTC
TRBJ1-2 | TRBV20-1 | . | . | CSARDYGYGYTF | TGCAGTGCTAGAGATTATGGGTATGGCTACACCTTC
TRBJ2-3 | TRBV14 | TRBD2 | few | CASSQGGLAGGPRRDTQYF | TGTGCCAGCAGCCAAGGGGGACTAGCGGGAGGGCCCCGACGTGATACGCAGTATTTT
TRBJ1-2 | TRBV4-3 | . | . | CASSQGIYGYTF | TGCGCCAGCAGCCAAGGGATTTATGGCTACACCTTC
TRBJ2-2 | TRBV7-2 | . | few | CASSLSGALAGELFF | TGTGCCAGCAGCTTATCGGGGGCCTTGGCCGGGGAGCTGTTTTTT
TRBJ2-3 | TRBV21-1 | . | . | CASSPVEGASGRENTQYF | TGTGCCAGCAGCCCCGTCGAGGGTGCTAGCGGGAGGGAGAATACGCAGTATTTT
TRBJ1-1 | TRBV7-2 | . | . | CASSSGQLMNTEAFF | TGTGCCAGCAGCTCAGGACAACTCATGAACACTGAAGCTTTCTTT
TRBJ2-2 | TRBV6-2/TRBV6-3 | TRBD2 | . | CASRYSGRRGAGELFF | TGTGCCAGCAGATATAGCGGGAGGAGAGGCGCCGGGGAGCTGTTTTTT
TRBJ2-3 | TRBV24-1 | . | . | CATSDYRADTQYF | TGTGCCACCAGTGATTATAGGGCAGATACGCAGTATTTT
TRBJ2-1 | TRBV24-1 | . | . | CATSDFMGGQFF | TGTGCCACCAGTGATTTTATGGGGGGGCAGTTCTTC
TRBJ1-1 | TRBV6-1 | . | . | CASTDRLNTEAFF | TGTGCCAGCACCGACAGGCTGAACACTGAAGCTTTCTTT
TRBJ2-5 | TRBV6-5 | TRBD2 | . | CASSWNGGGRETQYF | TGTGCCAGCAGTTGGAACGGGGGGGGCCGGGAGACCCAGTACTTC
TRBJ1-5 | TRBV6-1 | . | . | CASSIGTSNQPQHF | TGTGCCAGCAGTATCGGCACCAGCAATCAGCCCCAGCATTTT
TRBJ1-1 | TRBV6-1 | . | . | CASRSDSAEAFF | TGTGCCAGCAGGAGCGATTCGGCTGAAGCTTTCTTT
TRBJ1-2 | TRBV28 | . | . | CASSFRSNYGYTF | TGTGCCAGCAGTTTTCGCTCTAACTATGGCTACACCTTC
TRBJ1-5 | TRBV4-1 | . | . | CASSQPGQPQHF | TGCGCCAGCAGCCAACCCGGACAGCCCCAGCATTTT
TRBJ1-5 | TRBV6-2/TRBV6-3 | . | . | CASTTPGRLNQPQHF | TGTGCCAGCACCACGCCAGGAAGGCTTAATCAGCCCCAGCATTTT
TRBJ2-1 | TRBV15 | . | . | CATSRAGVNEQFF | TGTGCCACCAGCAGAGCAGGGGTAAATGAGCAGTTCTTC
TRBJ2-7 | TRBV28 | TRBD2 | . | CASTWGGLYEQYF | TGTGCCAGCACCTGGGGGGGACTCTACGAGCAGTACTTC
TRBJ1-5 | TRBV18 | . | once | CASSPQEGVHSNQPQHF | TGTGCCAGCTCACCACAGGAAGGGGTCCATAGCAATCAGCCCCAGCATTTT
TRBJ2-7 | TRBV20-1 | . | . | CSAPVGLYEQYF | TGCAGTGCTCCGGTGGGCCTCTACGAGCAGTACTTC
TRBJ2-3 | TRBV20-1 | TRBD2 | . | CSAKGTSGSGPATQYF | TGCAGTGCTAAGGGGACTAGCGGGAGCGGTCCCGCTACGCAGTATTTT
TRBJ1-5 | TRBV30 | . | . | CAWSHPGVLNQPQHF | TGTGCCTGGAGTCACCCAGGGGTCCTTAATCAGCCCCAGCATTTT
TRBJ1-2 | TRBV7-9 | . | . | CASQLGQVSDRYTF | TGTGCCAGCCAGCTGGGGCAGGTCTCGGATCGCTACACCTTC
TRBJ1-2 | TRBV12-3/TRBV12-4 | TRBD1 | few | CASSLDRGKYGYTF | TGTGCCAGCAGTTTAGACAGGGGCAAATATGGCTACACCTTC
TRBJ1-5 | TRBV24-1 | . | few | CATSDSTHSNQPQHF | TGTGCCACCAGTGATTCGACCCATAGCAATCAGCCCCAGCATTTT
TRBJ1-4 | TRBV25-1 | TRBD1 | once | CASSDPGQVNEKLFF | TGTGCCAGCAGTGATCCGGGACAGGTTAATGAAAAACTGTTTTTT
TRBJ1-5 | TRBV18 | . | . | CASSPGLQGNQPQHF | TGTGCCAGCTCACCCGGGTTACAGGGCAATCAGCCCCAGCATTTT
TRBJ2-1 | TRBV20-1 | . | . | CSASGTATYNEQFF | TGCAGTGCTAGTGGGACTGCTACCTACAATGAGCAGTTCTTC
TRBJ1-1 | TRBV7-6 | . | . | CASSLVGVAEAFF | TGTGCCAGCAGCTTAGTCGGGGTCGCTGAAGCTTTCTTT
TRBJ1-1 | TRBV20-1 | . | . | CSAPIPEAFF | TGCAGTGCTCCCATTCCCGAAGCTTTCTTT
TRBJ2-2 | TRBV6-1 | . | . | CASSPSANTGELFF | TGTGCCAGCAGTCCCTCGGCGAACACCGGGGAGCTGTTTTTT
TRBJ1-6 | TRBV2 | TRBD1 | . | CASSPDRAGAYNSPLHF | TGTGCCAGCAGTCCTGACAGGGCGGGCGCCTATAATTCACCCCTCCACTTT
TRBJ2-3 | TRBV6-2/TRBV6-3 | TRBD2 | . | CASSRIPSGSTDTQYF | TGTGCCAGCAGCCGTATCCCTAGCGGAAGCACAGATACGCAGTATTTT
TRBJ2-1 | TRBV7-3 | . | once | CASSLSPGDEQFF | TGTGCCAGCAGCCTCTCCCCCGGGGACGAGCAGTTCTTC
TRBJ2-7 | TRBV7-2 | TRBD2 | . | CASSLSSGGVQEQYF | TGTGCCAGCAGCTTGAGTTCGGGGGGTGTCCAGGAGCAGTACTTC